The clone carrying this TCR beta chain was detected ten times or more. Its cognate antigen is unknown. TCRdb passed the 5' RACE reads through MiXCR, listing each CDR3 protein once. The sample shows 400,000 or so distinct CDR3 sequences, 11% of them seen only once. The record originates from a study of T cells after yellow fever vaccination. Study-wide results and limits: CD4 and CD8 compartments shared a small share of clonotypes, likely from convergent recombination.

CDR3 length equals 15 residues. Germline values: CDR1 SGHDT, CDR2 YYEEEE. The V and J ends lost 0 bases and 3 bases respectively, with 10 bases between them. This clonotype was obtained from a man aged 18 to 30 who received the YFV17D yellow fever vaccine. The input for sequencing was PBMCs, taken on the day of the first yellow fever vaccination. The chain recombines TRBV5-6 with TRBJ1-5, with a weak D call TRBD1 (5 bases). CDR3: CASSLAGLLNQPQHF. DNA of the CDR3: TGTGCCAGCAGCTTGGCAGGGCTTCTCAATCAGCCCCAGCATTTT.